These 6 T cell receptor beta chains came from one sample sequenced in a study of T cell changes during pregnancy in multiple sclerosis. Only in-frame clones appear in the TCRdb table, and some are missing; sequencing was by immunoSEQ multiplex PCR. The table shows tens of thousands of clones, with about 93% occurring only once. Sequences were derived from CD8+ T cells from peripheral blood mononuclear cells, sampled in the second trimester of pregnancy. Receptor source: a female donor with multiple sclerosis, enrolled in a pregnancy study.

The chain links TRBV30 to TRBJ1-1; D might be TRBD1 (5 bases). Germline V gives CDR1 GTSNPN, CDR2 SVGIG (reference sequence). This CDR3 is built from 13 residues. Trimming took 0 bases from V and 1 from J, leaving 6 bases between them. The CDR3 nucleotides read TGTGCCTGGAGTGTGGGGCAGAACACTGAAGCTTTCTTT. Its protein is CAWSVGQNTEAFF.

The J gene is TRBJ2-7, the V gene TRBV5-5; 7 bases align to TRBD1. The CDR3 has 14 amino acids. The germline CDR1 and CDR2 sequences are SGHKS and YYEKEE (reference sequence). Trimming took 0 bases from V and 5 from J; bases not matched to a gene: 5. The CDR3 DNA reads as TGTGCCAGCAGCTTGGGACAGGGCCCACACGAGCAGTACTTC. It yields the protein CASSLGQGPHEQYF.

This clone was seen just once. The V and J genes are TRBV27 and TRBJ2-1, with D perhaps TRBD2 (7 bases). From germline, CDR1 is MNHEY and CDR2 SMNVEV (reference sequence). V was trimmed by 2 bases and J by 1 base, leaving 12 bases between them. This CDR3 has 16 residues. The DNA of the CDR3 is TGTGCCAGCAGTTTAGGAGGGAGGGGGTCCTACAATGAGCAGTTCTTC. Amino acid sequence: CASSLGGRGSYNEQFF.

The V and J genes are TRBV27 and TRBJ1-3; 7 nucleotides align to TRBD1. The CDR3 runs to 15 residues. V shed 0 bases, J shed 5 bases, and the junction held 4 bases outside the gene matches. The germline V gene has CDR1 MNHEY and CDR2 SMNVEV (reference sequence). As DNA, the CDR3 is TGTGCCAGCAGTTTATCGCCGACAGGGCGAAACACCATATATTTT. Its protein product is CASSLSPTGRNTIYF.

This sequence joins TRBV9 and TRBJ2-3; 9 bases fit TRBD2. The germline V gene encodes CDR1 SGDLS and CDR2 YYNGEE. The CDR3 extends over 17 amino acids. Trimming removed 0 bases from V and 2 bases from J; junction bases left unmatched: 7. CDR3 nucleotides: TGTGCCAGCAGCGTAGCTTCGGCGGGAGGGCCCACAGATACGCAGTATTTT. It encodes CASSVASAGGPTDTQYF.

The V and J genes are TRBV4-1 and TRBJ2-7; D perhaps matches TRBD1 (5 bases). V was clipped by 0 bases and J by 4 bases, with 16 bases between them. CDR1 MGHRA and CDR2 YSYEKL come from the germline V gene. This CDR3 comprises 16 residues. This CDR3 reads CASSQDLGPPQYEQYF. In DNA, the CDR3 is TGCGCCAGCAGCCAAGATTTGGGGCCTCCTCAGTACGAGCAGTACTTC.